The rows below give T cell receptor beta chains drawn from one sample of a study of blood T cell repertoires in COVID-19. Here immunoSEQ multiplex PCR was the method, and the copy in TCRdb shows in-frame clones only, minus some. The sample yields roughly 570,000 clones, roughly 91% seen once. Sequenced: peripheral blood. Receptors originate from a woman in her 50s with COVID-19, enrolled during active disease. CDR3s include the opening cysteine and the closing phenylalanine or tryptophan. Fields, in order: clone size, V gene, D gene, J gene, CDR3 DNA, CDR3 protein. D genes are given only for firm matches. Clone size appears in some rows only: once, few, many, or a class for an expanded clone.

abundance: once; v_gene: TRBV5-3; d_gene: TRBD2; j_gene: TRBJ2-3; CDR3nt: TGTGCCAGAAGCTGCGGGGGGCGAGCAGATACGCAGTATTTT; CDR3aa: CARSCGGRADTQYF
abundance: -; v_gene: TRBV10-3; d_gene: -; j_gene: TRBJ1-5; CDR3nt: TGTGCCACGGGGTTTGGTGGGGATAGCAATCAGCCCCAGCATTTT; CDR3aa: CATGFGGDSNQPQHF
abundance: -; v_gene: TRBV12-3/TRBV12-4; d_gene: -; j_gene: TRBJ2-3; CDR3nt: TGTGCCAGCAGTCCGAGCACAGATACGCAGTATTTT; CDR3aa: CASSPSTDTQYF
abundance: -; v_gene: TRBV3-1/TRBV3-2; d_gene: TRBD2; j_gene: TRBJ2-1; CDR3nt: TGTGCCAGCAGCCAAGTTCCGCTAGCGGGGGGGTCCTACAATGAGCAGTTCTTC; CDR3aa: CASSQVPLAGGSYNEQFF
abundance: -; v_gene: TRBV5-1; d_gene: TRBD1; j_gene: TRBJ1-2; CDR3nt: TGCGCCAGCAGCCTATTGAACGGACAGGGAGTAAATGGCTACACCTTC; CDR3aa: CASSLLNGQGVNGYTF
abundance: -; v_gene: TRBV7-3; d_gene: TRBD2; j_gene: TRBJ2-1; CDR3nt: TGTGCCAGCAGCTTAAGCGGGGGGGACCACAATGAGCAGTTCTTC; CDR3aa: CASSLSGGDHNEQFF
abundance: -; v_gene: TRBV30; d_gene: -; j_gene: TRBJ2-7; CDR3nt: TGTGCCTGGAGTGTACCCGGGAGCGGTTACGAGCAGTACTTC; CDR3aa: CAWSVPGSGYEQYF
abundance: once; v_gene: TRBV2; d_gene: -; j_gene: TRBJ1-5; CDR3nt: TGTGCCAGCAGTTTCCAGACTAATCAGCCCCAGCATTTT; CDR3aa: CASSFQTNQPQHF
abundance: -; v_gene: TRBV18; d_gene: -; j_gene: TRBJ1-1; CDR3nt: TGTGCCAGCTCACCACCGGTAAGGAGGGACACTGAAGCTTTCTTT; CDR3aa: CASSPPVRRDTEAFF
abundance: once; v_gene: TRBV28; d_gene: -; j_gene: TRBJ1-2; CDR3nt: TGTGCCTCGACAGGAAACTATGGCTACACCTTC; CDR3aa: CASTGNYGYTF
abundance: -; v_gene: TRBV19; d_gene: -; j_gene: TRBJ2-1; CDR3nt: TGTGCCAGTAGTATACAGGGGATTACCCGATACAATGAGCAGTTCTTC; CDR3aa: CASSIQGITRYNEQFF
abundance: -; v_gene: TRBV5-1; d_gene: -; j_gene: TRBJ2-4; CDR3nt: TGCGCCAGCAGGCAGGGGCTCGGGGCTGACATTCAGTACTTC; CDR3aa: CASRQGLGADIQYF
abundance: -; v_gene: TRBV7-6; d_gene: TRBD1; j_gene: TRBJ2-7; CDR3nt: TGTGCCAGCAGCTTAGGGCAGGGGGAATCCTACGAGCAGTACTTC; CDR3aa: CASSLGQGESYEQYF
abundance: once; v_gene: TRBV19; d_gene: TRBD1; j_gene: TRBJ2-5; CDR3nt: TGTGCCAGTAGTCCACAGGGGGCGCTTTCCCGGGAGACCCAGTACTTC; CDR3aa: CASSPQGALSRETQYF
abundance: -; v_gene: TRBV7-8; d_gene: -; j_gene: TRBJ2-1; CDR3nt: TGTGCCAGCAGCTCCTTAACTAGTTCCAATGAGCAGTTCTTC; CDR3aa: CASSSLTSSNEQFF
abundance: few; v_gene: TRBV7-9; d_gene: TRBD1; j_gene: TRBJ2-7; CDR3nt: TGTGCCAGCAGCTGGGGACAGAAGGACGAGCAGTACTTC; CDR3aa: CASSWGQKDEQYF
abundance: -; v_gene: TRBV10-1; d_gene: TRBD2; j_gene: TRBJ2-7; CDR3nt: TGCGCCAGCACCGGGGGGGGCCCCACGGTCCCCTACGAGCAGTACTTC; CDR3aa: CASTGGGPTVPYEQYF
abundance: -; v_gene: TRBV5-1; d_gene: -; j_gene: TRBJ1-6; CDR3nt: TGCGCCAGCAGCTTGGCCAATGGCAGGGTGGGGTCACCCCTCCACTTT; CDR3aa: CASSLANGRVGSPLHF
abundance: -; v_gene: TRBV7-3; d_gene: -; j_gene: TRBJ2-3; CDR3nt: TGTGCCAGCAGCCCAAGAGCAGGGCGCACAGATACGCAGTATTTT; CDR3aa: CASSPRAGRTDTQYF
abundance: -; v_gene: TRBV30; d_gene: TRBD1; j_gene: TRBJ2-2; CDR3nt: TGTGCCTACGACAGGGGAAAGGGCACCGGGGAGCTGTTTTTT; CDR3aa: CAYDRGKGTGELFF
abundance: -; v_gene: TRBV10-3; d_gene: TRBD2; j_gene: TRBJ2-7; CDR3nt: TGTGCCATCAGTGCGCCTAGCGGGGGGGCCCGGTACGAGCAGTACTTC; CDR3aa: CAISAPSGGARYEQYF
abundance: once; v_gene: TRBV14; d_gene: -; j_gene: TRBJ2-5; CDR3nt: TGTGCCAGCAGCCAAGGGACATCTCCTAACCAAGAGACCCAGTACTTC; CDR3aa: CASSQGTSPNQETQYF
abundance: -; v_gene: TRBV19; d_gene: -; j_gene: TRBJ1-1; CDR3nt: TGTGCCAGTAGTATTGGGCGTTTGAATTTAAACACTGAAGCTTTCTTT; CDR3aa: CASSIGRLNLNTEAFF
abundance: -; v_gene: TRBV7-8; d_gene: -; j_gene: TRBJ1-4; CDR3nt: TGTGCCAGCAGCCCAGGGGCAGGGAAACTGTTTTTT; CDR3aa: CASSPGAGKLFF
abundance: few; v_gene: TRBV28; d_gene: -; j_gene: TRBJ1-2; CDR3nt: TGTGCCAGCAACTGGCGCTATGAGGGCTATGGCTACACCTTC; CDR3aa: CASNWRYEGYGYTF
abundance: many; v_gene: TRBV7-2; d_gene: -; j_gene: TRBJ2-7; CDR3nt: TGTGCCAGCAGCTTGTCGGGGGTTGGCACCTACGAGCAGTACTTC; CDR3aa: CASSLSGVGTYEQYF
abundance: -; v_gene: TRBV6-5; d_gene: -; j_gene: TRBJ1-2; CDR3nt: TGTGCCAGCAGTTCAAAGGGGACTACCATCGCCTTC; CDR3aa: CASSSKGTTIAF
abundance: -; v_gene: TRBV30; d_gene: -; j_gene: TRBJ1-2; CDR3nt: TGTGCCTGGAGTGTACGCGGGGGGCATGGCTACACCTTC; CDR3aa: CAWSVRGGHGYTF
abundance: -; v_gene: TRBV5-4; d_gene: TRBD2; j_gene: TRBJ2-7; CDR3nt: TGTGCCAGCAGCCCAACTAGCGGGGCCTCCTACGAGCAGTACTTC; CDR3aa: CASSPTSGASYEQYF